This T cell receptor beta chain was obtained from a study of neurological immune-mediated disorders (dated by TCRdb to about 2019). The study in broad terms: Among the approximately 35 multiple sclerosis patients, relapsing-remitting MS was present in approximately 31 and secondary progressive MS was present in 3. Peripheral blood TCR-beta repertoires from HTLV-I-associated myelopathy (HAM/TSP) patients, multiple sclerosis patients and healthy controls were compared by UMI-based sequencing. The cohort included approximately 70 subjects: approximately 15 with HAM/TSP, around 34 with multiple sclerosis, and around 20 healthy controls. The approximately 100 TCR-beta libraries included longitudinal samples, technical triplicates and paired sorted CD4+ and CD8+ T-cell subsets alongside PBMC samples. The study at large found these results: The MS cluster showed no association with clinical or MRI features, and the authors stated that larger cohorts are needed. Across subjects, expanded clones never shared an identical CDR3 amino acid sequence, which suggests that the TCR-beta repertoires in every group were private. Phylogenetic analysis grouped repertoires from 18 of 34 MS patients into a cluster of related CDR3 sequences, suggesting a possible repertoire-level signature. TCR clonal expansion was highest in HAM/TSP patients and lowest in MS patients, with MS patients falling below even healthy controls.

This clonotype was observed many times. It lacks a known antigen. Within one base of it there is no much larger clone, and no base qualities were kept. cDNA was synthesized by template-switch 5'RACE using a primer carrying a 10-nucleotide random unique molecular identifier by which each TCR transcript was tagged. Every sequencing run covered 15-18 subjects and yielded more than 160 million TCR-beta sequences. Total RNA was extracted with the RNeasy kit. TCR-beta VDJ regions were amplified with primers for the TCR constant region and the 5'RACE anchor, using the KAPA Real-time Library Amplification kit. Sample indexes and Illumina adaptors were added in a first PCR, and a second PCR then increased library yield. After Ampure bead purification, the roughly 650 bp TCR product was size-selected on a 2% E-gel SizeSelection system. Before pooling, library quality was assessed on a Bioanalyzer, concentration was determined with Qubit, and library quantification was performed with the Kapa Library Quantification kit. An Illumina HiSeq 2500 was used to sequence the libraries paired-end at 2 x 150 bp. To increase sequence diversity, roughly 25-31% phiX was spiked into each library pool. As for the authors' bioinformatics: The quality-filtered reads were processed with the UMI-based MiGEC pipeline, whose error correction step removed more than 75% of the raw TCR sequences. VDJ genes were aligned to IMGT germline references, and each clonotype was defined by a unique CDR3 amino acid sequence together with V-J genes. Clonal expansion, Shannon diversity, and CDR3 relatedness (CalcPairwiseDistances, ClusterSamples) were evaluated with VDJtools, and phylogenetic trees were built with CLCbio workbench. Using coefficient-of-variation modelling across technical triplicates, the study counted a clone as expanded if it had at least 8 unique UMIs. The public reads were reprocessed in TCRdb via fastp at Q25 and MiXCR, keeping in-frame beta chains. Here each entry gathers all rows of one CDR3 protein and keeps the most common genes and DNA. The V and J calls and clone size are TCRdb's, not the authors'. The sample yields under 75,000 distinct CDR3 sequences; about 5.2% were counted once. The leading ten clones occupy approximately 5.1% of the sample.

Its CDR3 holds 14 amino acids, cysteine through phenylalanine. Solely the CDR3 DNA is kept, with 42 bases framed from the first base. According to the germline V gene, CDR1 reads SGHTA and CDR2 reads FQGNSA. Trimming at the junction amounts to 5 bases on V and 1 base on J, and the germline ends lie 11 bases apart. Unsorted PBMC libraries were generated from 2 million PBMCs stored in RNAlater at -80 °C until RNA extraction. The multiple sclerosis patients were enrolled in a US clinical protocol that evaluated disease progression with magnetic resonance imaging. Peripheral blood underwent Ficoll-Hypaque density gradient centrifugation to isolate PBMCs, which were then cryopreserved in liquid nitrogen.

This sequence uses TRBV7-2 and TRBJ1-1; the D gene identity is not certain. Sequencing used PBMCs. This clonotype was obtained from a human donor with multiple sclerosis. The donor label of this sample is uncertain. The nucleotides are TGTGCCAGCAGCGGATCCAGAGGGAACACTGAAGCTTTCTTT. Its protein is CASSGSRGNTEAFF. The full variable domain, completed from the reference TRBV7-2 and TRBJ1-1 proteins outside the CDR3, reads GAGVSQSPSNKVTEKGKDVELRCDPISGHTALYWYRQSLGQGLEFLIYFQGNSAPDKSGLPSDRFSAERTGGSVSTLTIQRTQQEDSAVYLCASSGSRGNTEAFFGQGTRLTVV.